Below, 8 T cell receptor beta chains from the same sample are listed, as sequenced in a study of CD8+ T cells in alopecia areata. RNA was isolated and reverse transcribed to cDNA, the sequencing template. Method: immunoSEQ multiplex PCR; TCRdb's copy keeps in-frame clones and lacks some. The repertoire holds around 140,000 clones, with about 60% as singletons. The sequencing used CD4+ T cells sorted from blood, collected at week 0. These receptors all stem from a human donor with alopecia areata.

V gene TRBV5-1 combines with J gene TRBJ2-3; the D is unclear. Deletions cut 2 bases from V and 2 bases from J, with 3 bases between. The CDR3 runs 12 residues. Per germline, CDR1 SGHRS and CDR2 YFSETQ. This CDR3 reads CASSFNTDTQYF. The CDR3 nucleotides read TGCGCCAGCAGCTTCAACACAGATACGCAGTATTTT.

A few counts support this clone. The chain recombines TRBV29-1 with TRBJ2-1; 9 bases align to TRBD1. This CDR3 has 15 amino acids. V was pared by 5 bases and J by 6 bases, with 11 bases of the junction left unmatched. Germline V gene lookup returns CDR1 SQVTM and CDR2 ANQGSEA. CDR3 residues: CSVKAGTGLSNEQFF. The CDR3 DNA reads as TGCAGCGTTAAAGCCGGGACAGGGCTGAGCAATGAGCAGTTCTTC.

The chain employs TRBV29-1 and TRBJ1-2; D unclear. V lost 0 bases and J lost 1, with 6 bases in between. The CDR3 is 13 residues long. The germline V gene encodes CDR1 SQVTM and CDR2 ANQGSEA. The chain's CDR3 is CSVEEGNNYGYTF. CDR3 DNA: TGCAGCGTTGAAGAGGGAAATAACTATGGCTACACCTTC.

The rearrangement uses TRBV10-3 and TRBJ2-7, with no clear D. The CDR3 extends over 12 amino acids. Germline V gene sequence: CDR1 ENHRY, CDR2 SYGVKD. V was shortened by 8 bases and J by 0 bases, with 8 bases between the two germline ends. This CDR3 is CAIGLSSYEQYF. CDR3 bases: TGTGCCATCGGATTGAGCTCCTACGAGCAGTACTTC.

The J gene is TRBJ1-5, the V gene TRBV2; the match to TRBD1 covers 8 bases. V lost 5 bases, J lost 7 bases, and 4 bases stayed unmatched. This CDR3 contains 13 residues. Looked up from germline, CDR1 is SNHLY and CDR2 is FYNNEI. The CDR3 spells CASSQGAQQPQHF. Written as DNA, the CDR3 is TGTGCCAGCAGTCAGGGGGCACAACAGCCCCAGCATTTT.

The chain employs TRBV4-2 and TRBJ2-3, with TRBD2 matching over 10 bases. Trimming cost V 1 base and J 4 bases; bases outside gene matches: 2. Germline CDR1 is LGHNA and CDR2 is YNFKEQ. The CDR3 covers 15 residues. CDR3 sequence: CASSQGAGGADTQYF. As DNA, the CDR3 is TGTGCCAGCAGCCAAGGAGCGGGGGGGGCAGATACGCAGTATTTT.

The chain recombines TRBV25-1 with TRBJ2-5; D uncertain. The V end was cut by 8 bases, the J end by 11 bases, with 12 bases between. The CDR3 is made up of 10 amino acids. The V gene's germline CDR1 is MGHDK and CDR2 SYGVNS. CDR3 bases: TGTGCCAGCTCCCCTAGTGAGCAGTACTTC. Amino acid sequence: CASSPSEQYF.

The V gene is TRBV6-5, the J gene TRBJ2-3; D uncertain. Trimming took 2 bases from V and 2 from J, leaving 11 bases between them. The germline gives CDR1 MNHEY, CDR2 SVGAGI. This CDR3 comprises 15 residues. The CDR3 spells CASSYQPAVTDTQYF. DNA of the CDR3: TGTGCCAGCAGTTACCAGCCGGCGGTCACAGATACGCAGTATTTT.